Listed below are T cell receptor beta chains from one sample, sequenced in a study of shared clonotypes between healthy human individuals. Generated by immunoSEQ multiplex PCR, the TCRdb table keeps only in-frame clones and is missing some. The sample lists about 2.2 million clones; 85% to 95% were seen once. Sequenced material: naive CD8+ T cells from PBMCs. The source of these receptors is a man aged 18 to 35 in good health. Some clones in this sample may be carry-over from other donors' samples. The CDR3 runs from the conserved cysteine through the conserved F or W.

TRBV19	TRBJ2-1	CAIIGVQVSYNEQFF
TRBV4-1	TRBJ1-2	CASSQIRDSEGYTF
TRBV19	TRBJ2-7	CASSYSGSMGEQYF
TRBV7-9	TRBJ1-2	CASSAPALDGGYTF
TRBV10-2	TRBJ2-7	CASIGLAGNYEQYF
TRBV5-1	TRBJ1-1	CASSLSAGTNTEAFF
TRBV6-1	TRBJ2-4	CASRMDGKNIQYF
TRBV27	TRBJ2-7	CASSLTVSYEQYF
TRBV18	TRBJ2-3	CASSQGGGPSTDTQYF
TRBV7-3	TRBJ2-3	CASSGQGGTDTQYF
TRBV7-8	TRBJ2-1	CASSLVSGAYNEQFF
TRBV28	TRBJ2-1	CASSLSFGNNEQFF
TRBV4-2	TRBJ2-3	CASSQTSASTDTQYF
TRBV7-8	TRBJ1-5	CASSHWGRGGNQPQHF
TRBV19	TRBJ2-7	CASSPFGRETDEQYF
TRBV27	TRBJ2-5	CASSLVGLAGDYQETQYF
TRBV28	TRBJ2-7	CASTLSTGTSYEQYF
TRBV5-1	TRBJ2-7	CASSLVADYEQYF
TRBV27	TRBJ2-1	CASSPRELSYNEQFF
TRBV27	TRBJ2-3	CASSGETDTQYF
TRBV4-3	TRBJ2-5	CASSQGGQGETQYF
TRBV28	TRBJ2-1	CASSIDWSNEQFF
TRBV19	TRBJ1-2	CASSIGRANYGYTF
TRBV5-1	TRBJ1-1	CASSFGQGTEAFF
TRBV28	TRBJ2-7	CASSFSAGGQYF
TRBV30	TRBJ1-1	CAWRGKGAFDTEAFF
TRBV6-5	TRBJ1-5	CASRQGRNQPQHF
TRBV6-4	TRBJ2-1	CASSPRGRGNEQFF
TRBV5-1	TRBJ2-7	CASSFSDGGGYEQYF
TRBV5-1	TRBJ1-2	CASSPGLMGQGINYGYTF
TRBV2	TRBJ1-5	CASSDAGYGNQPQHF
TRBV15	TRBJ2-7	CATSRDGTGGKGEQYF
TRBV27	TRBJ2-7	CASSWGHSYEQYF
TRBV18	TRBJ1-1	CASSPGVTNTEAFF
TRBV10-1	TRBJ2-2	CASRPTSRSGELFF
TRBV5-1	TRBJ2-6	CASRGPGRGSGANVLTF
TRBV6-6	TRBJ2-1	CASSSRLAGGNEQFF
TRBV27	TRBJ2-1	CASKLRASYNEQFF
TRBV5-4	TRBJ2-3	CASSFWRADTQYF
TRBV29-1	TRBJ2-1	CSVDGSGNVYSYNEQFF
TRBV7-2	TRBJ2-1	CASSLLAGGPWEQFF
TRBV11-1	TRBJ1-1	CASREWTVTSEAFF
TRBV18	TRBJ1-1	CASSTGLATEAFF
TRBV5-5	TRBJ1-1	CASRGPLSTEAFF
TRBV28	TRBJ2-7	CASSGLGVSYEQYF
TRBV29-1	TRBJ1-1	CSAPTGNTEAFF
TRBV27	TRBJ2-7	CASSPDGGYEQYF
TRBV29-1	TRBJ1-2	CSVGGVEGGYTF
TRBV11-3	TRBJ1-1	CASSHDQTNTEAFF
TRBV13	TRBJ2-7	CASSSRLAGVNEQYF
TRBV7-9	TRBJ2-7	CASSGGTGGPYEQYF
TRBV4-1	TRBJ2-3	CASSKLAGEDTQYF
TRBV4-1	TRBJ2-7	CASSYLAGRDYEQYF
TRBV18	TRBJ2-7	CASSPLEGDSSYEQYF
TRBV10-3	TRBJ1-2	CAITRQGANYGYTF
TRBV28	TRBJ1-2	CASSFSHSNYGYTF
TRBV6-4	TRBJ2-2	CASSDSREGTGELFF
TRBV28	TRBJ2-7	CASSFSDEQYF